One and the same sample provided the 7 T cell receptor beta chains below, sequenced in a study of blood T cell repertoires in COVID-19 (dated by TCRdb to 2019 to 2021). Library creation used the immunoSEQ multiplex PCR assay. TCRdb carries this immuneACCESS record with in-frame sequences only. Its versions omit some clonotypes, under half of them owing to an unresolved V gene in the studies checked, with the rest unexplained. The sample yields around 300,000 clones; around 85% were counted once. The top ten clonotypes cover 2% to 3% of the sample. The sequencing input was PBMCs or T cells enriched from blood (not recorded which). The receptors originated from a woman in her 50s who had recovered from COVID-19.

J is TRBJ2-7 and V is TRBV6-5, with 11 bases aligning to TRBD1. The CDR3 length is 15 residues. Unmatched junction bases numbered 10, after V lost 6 bases and J lost 6 bases. Germline V gene lookup returns CDR1 MNHEY and CDR2 SVGAGI. The CDR3: CASSRGGTGGIEQYF. CDR3 bases: TGTGCCAGCAGCCGAGGTGGGACAGGGGGTATCGAGCAGTACTTC.

The chain couples TRBV3-1 (or the pseudogene TRBV3-2) to TRBJ2-3; 14 bases match TRBD2. The CDR3 contains 18 residues. The germline gives CDR1 LGHDT, CDR2 YNNKEL (reference sequence). Trimming cost V 5 bases and J 1 base; bases outside gene matches: 8. The CDR3 sequence: CASSFGTSGRLGTDTQYF. In DNA, the CDR3 is TGTGCCAGCAGCTTCGGGACTAGCGGGAGATTGGGCACAGATACGCAGTATTTT.

V gene TRBV19 combines with J gene TRBJ2-7, with 7 bases that match TRBD1. This CDR3 comprises 14 residues. The V gene's germline CDR1 is LNHDA and CDR2 SQIVND (reference sequence). The V segment lost 6 bases and the J segment 0 bases; nucleotides outside the gene matches: 5. The CDR3 DNA sequence: TGTGCCAGTAGGGATCCAGGGGGCTCCTACGAGCAGTACTTC. Protein sequence: CASRDPGGSYEQYF. Combining the CDR3 with reference TRBV19 and TRBJ2-7 gives the whole variable domain DGGITQSPKYLFRKEGQNVTLSCEQNLNHDAMYWYRQDPGQGLRLIYYSQIVNDFQKGDIAEGYSVSREKKESFPLTVTSAQKNPTAFYLCASRDPGGSYEQYFGPGTRLTVT.

The rearrangement joins TRBV7-8 to TRBJ1-2; TRBD1 agrees at 8 bases. The CDR3 has 14 amino acids. Losses at the gene ends were 5 bases for V and 7 bases for J; bases not matched to a gene: 9. Germline V CDR1 and CDR2: SGHVS, FQNEAQ. For the CDR3, the DNA is TGTGCCAGCAGCCCCGGACAGGGCGGAGGTGGCTACACCTTC. Translated: CASSPGQGGGGYTF.

The rearrangement joins TRBV12-5 to TRBJ2-2, with 13 nucleotides matching TRBD2. Trimming cost V 1 base and J 3 bases; bases outside gene matches: 8. Germline V gene sequence: CDR1 LGHNT, CDR2 FRNRAP. The CDR3 has 19 amino acids. The CDR3 loop is CASGLAKGLAGEYTGELFF. The CDR3 coding sequence is TGTGCTAGTGGTTTGGCAAAAGGACTAGCGGGAGAATACACCGGGGAGCTGTTTTTT.

The V call is TRBV19, the J call TRBJ2-6; perhaps TRBD1 as D (6 bases). This CDR3 has 17 amino acids. Germline V CDR1 and CDR2: LNHDA, SQIVND (reference sequence). Trimming took off 3 bases at V and 4 bases at J, with 16 bases between the two ends. DNA of the CDR3: TGTGCCAGTAGTATTGCCGGGACATCGTCAGGGGCCAACGTCCTGACTTTC. Translated: CASSIAGTSSGANVLTF.

This sequence joins TRBV7-9 and TRBJ1-2; D is perhaps TRBD1 (6 bases). Germline assignment: CDR1 SEHNR and CDR2 FQNEAQ (reference sequence). V lost 5 bases to trimming and J lost 7 bases, with 17 bases between them. This CDR3 has 14 residues. CDR3 in amino acids: CASSMDSAGRGYTF. In DNA form, the CDR3 reads TGTGCCAGCAGCATGGACAGCGCAGGTCGTGGCTACACCTTC.